The sequence of this T cell receptor (beta chain) was determined in a study of a mutant IDH1 vaccine in newly diagnosed glioma. Noted time point: week 47, end of study. One vaccine dose held 300 ug of mutant IDH1 20-mer peptide and came with topical imiquimod. Here immunoSEQ multiplex PCR was the method, and the copy in TCRdb shows in-frame clones only, minus some. The sample consists of over 30,000 clones, more than 75% of them appearing once. V was pared by 2 bases and J by 1 base, with 20 bases of the junction left unmatched. CDR3 length equals 21 residues. The V gene's germline CDR1 is PRHDT and CDR2 FYEKMQ (reference sequence). Concerning this clone: Its antigen is as yet unknown.

The sequence came from a young woman with glioma. This sequence joins TRBV13 and TRBJ2-3, with 8 bases that match TRBD2. Sequences were derived from PBMCs, sampled from a glioma patient whose treatment included an IDH1 peptide vaccine. Written as DNA, the CDR3 is TGTGCCAGCAGCTTACTATGGGCGGGGGGAACCCCCAAGCACGGCACAGATACGCAGTATTTT. Translated, it gives CASSLLWAGGTPKHGTDTQYF.